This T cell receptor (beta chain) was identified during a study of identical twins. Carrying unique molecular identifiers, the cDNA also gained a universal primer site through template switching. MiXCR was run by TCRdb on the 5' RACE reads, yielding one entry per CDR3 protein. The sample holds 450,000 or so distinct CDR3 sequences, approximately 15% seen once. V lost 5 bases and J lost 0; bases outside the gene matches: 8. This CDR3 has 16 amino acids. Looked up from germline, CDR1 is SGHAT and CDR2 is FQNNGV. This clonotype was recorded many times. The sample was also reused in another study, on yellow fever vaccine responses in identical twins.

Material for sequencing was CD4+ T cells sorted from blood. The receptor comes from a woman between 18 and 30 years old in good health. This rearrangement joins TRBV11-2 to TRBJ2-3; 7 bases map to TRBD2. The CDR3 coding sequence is TGTGCCAGCAGCCTCTGGCTAGCGGCTAGCACAGATACGCAGTATTTT. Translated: CASSLWLAASTDTQYF.